This T cell receptor (beta chain) originates from a study of blood T cell repertoires in COVID-19. In the study overall: PBMCs, B-cell-depleted T cells, or T cells provided the cDNA or gDNA that made up the material.

Assay: immunoSEQ multiplex PCR; the TCRdb copy retains only in-frame clones and omits some. The data contain approximately 46,000 clones, approximately 86% of them singletons. The V gene end was trimmed by 4 bases and the J gene end by 1 base; junction bases not matched to a gene: 10. The CDR3 extends over 16 amino acids. CDR1 and CDR2 (germline): SQVTM, ANQGSEA. The V call is TRBV29-1, the J call TRBJ2-7; 10 bases align to TRBD2. The sample taken for sequencing was peripheral blood. This TCR derives from a woman in her 70s with acute or convalescent COVID-19. The CDR3 region is CSVGSSGGEKSYEQYF. Written as DNA, the CDR3 is TGCAGCGTTGGCTCTAGCGGGGGCGAAAAATCCTACGAGCAGTACTTC.